This T cell receptor beta chain appears in the sequencing data of a study of blood T cell repertoires in COVID-19. Background on the study: Researchers got acute and convalescent COVID-19 samples from the United States, Italy and Spain.

The method was immunoSEQ multiplex PCR; TCRdb's version includes in-frame clones alone and lacks a portion of them. The table lists roughly 130,000 clones, around 80% of them singletons, with over 15% in the top ten. The receptor's source is a man over 45 with acute or convalescent COVID-19. Sequencing was done on a sample of peripheral blood.

Here the CDR3 reads CASSLVQGPKVETQYF. The CDR3 DNA reads as TGTGCCAGCAGCTTAGTGCAGGGGCCCAAGGTGGAGACCCAGTACTTC. This chain uses TRBV11-2 with TRBJ2-5; D is perhaps TRBD1 (6 bases). The germline V and J ends were trimmed by 1 base and 5 bases, with 17 bases remaining between them. This CDR3 has 16 residues. The V gene's germline CDR1 is SGHAT and CDR2 FQNNGV. Using reference TRBV11-2 and TRBJ2-5 for the parts outside the CDR3, the full variable domain is EAGVAQSPRYKIIEKRQSVAFWCNPISGHATLYWYQQILGQGPKLLIQFQNNGVVDDSQLPKDRFSAERLKGVDSTLKIQPAKLEDSAVYLCASSLVQGPKVETQYFGPGTRLLVL.